Below, one TCR beta chain is given with its context. Its antigen is still unknown. The sample holds other DNA sequences that translate to the same CDR3. This record comes from a study of shared clonotypes between healthy human individuals. Study results and limitations: Sharing of clonotypes among donors was expected to vary with sequencing depth.

V lost 3 bases, J lost 3 bases, and 3 bases lay in between. CDR1 and CDR2 (germline): MNHNS, SASEGT. This CDR3 is built from 11 residues. Tens of thousands of T cell genomes, or 250 to 300 ng DNA, went into unsorted PBMC replicate PCRs. Generated by immunoSEQ multiplex PCR, the TCRdb table keeps only in-frame clones and is missing some. The sample holds about 560,000 clones, roughly 72% seen once. Sequenced input: PBMCs. The chain uses TRBV6-1 and TRBJ2-7, with D unresolved. The source of this sequence is a woman aged 35 to 49 in good health. Some clones in this sample may be carry-over from other donors' samples. The CDR3 bases are TGTGCCAGCAGTGACCGCTACGAGCAGTACTTC. Residues: CASSDRYEQYF.